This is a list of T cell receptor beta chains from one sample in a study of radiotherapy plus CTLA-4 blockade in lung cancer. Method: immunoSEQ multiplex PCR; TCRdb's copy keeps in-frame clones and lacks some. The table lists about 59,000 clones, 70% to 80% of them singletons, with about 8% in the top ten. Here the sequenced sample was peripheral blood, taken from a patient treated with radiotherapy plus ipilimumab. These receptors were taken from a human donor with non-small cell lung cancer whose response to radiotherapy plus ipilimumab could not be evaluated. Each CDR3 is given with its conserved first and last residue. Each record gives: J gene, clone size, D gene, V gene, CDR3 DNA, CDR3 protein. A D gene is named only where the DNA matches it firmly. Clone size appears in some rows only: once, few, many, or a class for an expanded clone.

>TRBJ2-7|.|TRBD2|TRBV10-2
TGCGCCAGCAATGGGGTGGCAGGCCGGCGGGGGACCTACGAGCAGTACTTC
CASNGVAGRRGTYEQYF
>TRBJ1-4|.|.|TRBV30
TGTGCCTGGAGCGACCGGACATATTTCAATGAAAAACTGTTTTTT
CAWSDRTYFNEKLFF
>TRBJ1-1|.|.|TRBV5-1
TGCGCCAGCAGCCCTCCCCCGGAGGGGCACACTGAAGCTTTCTTT
CASSPPPEGHTEAFF
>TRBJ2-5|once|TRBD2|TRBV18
TGTGCCAGCTCACCGGCTCGGGGGGGCCTCGGAGAGACCCAGTACTTC
CASSPARGGLGETQYF
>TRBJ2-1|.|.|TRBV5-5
TGTGCCAGCAGCCTGACATTTAGCTCCTACAATGAGCAGTTCTTC
CASSLTFSSYNEQFF
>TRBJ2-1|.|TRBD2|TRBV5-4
TGTGCCAGCAGCTTGGGGACTAGCGGATACAATGAGCAGTTCTTC
CASSLGTSGYNEQFF
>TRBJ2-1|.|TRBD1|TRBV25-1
TGTGCCAGCGGACAGGCCAATGAGCAGTTCTTC
CASGQANEQFF
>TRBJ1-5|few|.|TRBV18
TGTGCCAGCTCACCACCGCTTTCCCCTGACGGGCAGCCCCAGCATTTT
CASSPPLSPDGQPQHF
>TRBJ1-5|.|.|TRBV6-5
TGTGCCAGCAGCGCCCCCGGGGGGCTCCAGCCCCAGCATTTT
CASSAPGGLQPQHF
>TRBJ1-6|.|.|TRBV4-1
TGCGCCAGCAGCCAAGTATACGGGGGAAATTCACCCCTCCACTTT
CASSQVYGGNSPLHF
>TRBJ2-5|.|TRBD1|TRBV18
TGTGCCAGCTCACCGACAGGGGATAAAGAGACCCAGTACTTC
CASSPTGDKETQYF
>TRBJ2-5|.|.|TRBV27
TGTGCCAGCACCTCCCGATCTGTAACAGGAATGGGACAAGAGACCCAGTACTTC
CASTSRSVTGMGQETQYF
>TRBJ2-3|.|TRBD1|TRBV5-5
TGTGCCTTTGGACAGGGACCCACAGATACGCAGTATTTT
CAFGQGPTDTQYF
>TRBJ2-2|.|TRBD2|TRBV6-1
TGTGCCAGCAGTCTGGGCGGGGGGAACACCGGGGAGCTGTTTTTT
CASSLGGGNTGELFF
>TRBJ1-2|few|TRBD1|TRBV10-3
TGTGCCACCTGCGGGACAGGGGACTATGGCTACACCTTC
CATCGTGDYGYTF
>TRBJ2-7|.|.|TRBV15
TGTGCCACCAGCAGAGATGGGGCAGCCTACGAGCAGTACTTC
CATSRDGAAYEQYF
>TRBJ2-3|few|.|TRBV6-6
TGTGCCAGCAGTTACGTAGCAGGGGCCGGCACAGATACGCAGTATTTT
CASSYVAGAGTDTQYF
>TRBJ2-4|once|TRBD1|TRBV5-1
TGCGCCAGCAGCTCGGGTGGACAGGGAAAAACCTTC
CASSSGGQGKTF
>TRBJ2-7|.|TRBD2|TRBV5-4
TGTGCCAGCAGCTCCACTAGCGGGGGGGCCCACTACGAGCAGTACTTC
CASSSTSGGAHYEQYF
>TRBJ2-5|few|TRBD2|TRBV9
TGTGCCAGCAGCAATTTTGGGAGGGGTCACGAGACCCAGTACTTC
CASSNFGRGHETQYF
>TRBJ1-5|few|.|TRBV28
TGTGCCAGCAGTTCCGCGGGGGGGTATAGCAATCAGCCCCAGCATTTT
CASSSAGGYSNQPQHF
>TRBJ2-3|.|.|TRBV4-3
TGCGCCAGCAGCCAAAACAGGGTTAGCGTAGCAGATACGCAGTATTTT
CASSQNRVSVADTQYF
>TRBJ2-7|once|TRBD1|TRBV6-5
TGTGCCAGCAGTTACAGAAGGGACAGGCCAAAAGACGAGCAGTACTTC
CASSYRRDRPKDEQYF
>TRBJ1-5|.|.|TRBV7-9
TGTGCCAGCAGCTTAGGCGCCGGTAGCAATCAGCCCCAGCATTTT
CASSLGAGSNQPQHF
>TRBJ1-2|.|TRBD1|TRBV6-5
TGTGCCAGCAGCCTAGCGGGACAGGCCTATGGCTACACCTTC
CASSLAGQAYGYTF
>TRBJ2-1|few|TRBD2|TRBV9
TGTGCCAGCAGCGCGTTACTAGCGAATGAGCAGTTCTTC
CASSALLANEQFF
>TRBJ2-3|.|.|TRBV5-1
TGCGCCAGCAGCTTGGCGGTGTCCGGGGGTGTTTGGGATACGCAGTATTTT
CASSLAVSGGVWDTQYF
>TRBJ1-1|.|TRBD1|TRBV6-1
TGTGCCAGCAGGGGGGACAGAGGTTTCACTGAAGCTTTCTTT
CASRGDRGFTEAFF
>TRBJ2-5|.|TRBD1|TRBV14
TGTGCCAGCAGCCAAGAACTAGGGGGCGCGACCCAGTACTTC
CASSQELGGATQYF
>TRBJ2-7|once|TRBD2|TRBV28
TGTGCCAGCAGTTTAGATCTAGCGGGGGGGGACGAGCAGTACTTC
CASSLDLAGGDEQYF
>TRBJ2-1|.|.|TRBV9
TGTGCCAGCAGCGTAGCCCCACCTCAGAAGCAGTTCTTC
CASSVAPPQKQFF
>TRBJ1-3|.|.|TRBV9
TGTGCCAGCAGCGACTGGGGGGGGGTCGGAAACACCATATATTTT
CASSDWGGVGNTIYF
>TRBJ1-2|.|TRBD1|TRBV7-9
TGTGCCAGCAGCTTATACCGGACAGGGGACCTCTATGGCTACACCTTC
CASSLYRTGDLYGYTF
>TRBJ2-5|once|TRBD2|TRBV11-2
TGTGCCAGCAGCTCCCGGACGGGAGGGGAGACCCAGTACTTC
CASSSRTGGETQYF
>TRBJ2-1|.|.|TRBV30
TGTGCCTGGATGGGGCGGGGTCGGGTCCACTCCTACAATGAGCAGTTCTTC
CAWMGRGRVHSYNEQFF
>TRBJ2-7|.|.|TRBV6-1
TGTGCCAGCAAGTGGGAAAGCGGCGTCCACGAGCAGTACTTC
CASKWESGVHEQYF
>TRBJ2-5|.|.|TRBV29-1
TGCAGCGAGACAGTAATGGGCCAAGAGACCCAGTACTTC
CSETVMGQETQYF
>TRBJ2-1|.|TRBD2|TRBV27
TGTGCCAGCAGTTTATCGTCTTTGCTAGCGGGGGGGCTGGAGCAGTTCTTC
CASSLSSLLAGGLEQFF
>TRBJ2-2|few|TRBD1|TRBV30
TGTGCCTGGTTTCCATACAGGGGCACCGGGGAGCTGTTTTTT
CAWFPYRGTGELFF
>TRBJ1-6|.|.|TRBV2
TGTGCCAGCAGTGTCGAGGGGGTACGTCTCCCCCTCCACTTT
CASSVEGVRLPLHF
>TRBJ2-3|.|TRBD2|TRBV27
TGTGCCAGCAGCTTACTAGCGGGGGGGCGGAGAGGGCAGTATTTT
CASSLLAGGRRGQYF
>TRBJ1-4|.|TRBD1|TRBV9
TGTGCCAGCAGCGCCGAAGGGACAGGAGAGTATGAAAAACTGTTTTTT
CASSAEGTGEYEKLFF
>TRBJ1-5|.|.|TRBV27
TGTGCCAGCAGTTCAGGGACTTTTCCTCGGCCCCAGCATTTT
CASSSGTFPRPQHF
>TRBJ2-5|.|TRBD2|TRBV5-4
TGTGCCAGCAGCTTAGACCTAGCGGGAGGGGGGGAGACCCAGTACTTC
CASSLDLAGGGETQYF
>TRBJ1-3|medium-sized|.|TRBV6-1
TGTGCCAGCGCTACAGGGTTCGGAAACACCATATATTTT
CASATGFGNTIYF
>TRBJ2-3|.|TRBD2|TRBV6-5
TGTGCCAGCAGTTACCCAGCGGGGGACCACACAGATACGCAGTATTTT
CASSYPAGDHTDTQYF
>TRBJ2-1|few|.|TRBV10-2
TGCGCCAGCAGTGATCTTAATGAGCAGTTCTTC
CASSDLNEQFF
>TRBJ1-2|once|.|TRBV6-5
TGTGCCAGCAGTTACTCTGAGGGCTATGGCTACACCTTC
CASSYSEGYGYTF
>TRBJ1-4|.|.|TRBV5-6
TGTGCCAGCAGCTTGGCCAGGGTTCTAACTAATGAAAAACTGTTTTTT
CASSLARVLTNEKLFF
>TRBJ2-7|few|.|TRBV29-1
TGCAGCGTTGAAGTTGGGGAGGACGGTCCGTGGCCAGCCGAGCAGTACTTC
CSVEVGEDGPWPAEQYF
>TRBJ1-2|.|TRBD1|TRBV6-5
TGTGCCAGCAGTAGGACAGGGGCAACGGGGGGCTACACCTTC
CASSRTGATGGYTF
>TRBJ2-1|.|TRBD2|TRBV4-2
TGTGCCAGCAGCCAACTGACGGTAGCGGGAGGGGACAATGAGCAGTTCTTC
CASSQLTVAGGDNEQFF
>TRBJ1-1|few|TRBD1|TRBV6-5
TGTGCCAGCAGTTACTCTACAGGGGTGGACACTGAAGCTTTCTTT
CASSYSTGVDTEAFF
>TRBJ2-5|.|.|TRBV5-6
TGTGCCAGCAGCTTTCGGGGATCGGAGACCCAGTACTTC
CASSFRGSETQYF
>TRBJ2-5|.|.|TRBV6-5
TGTGCCAGCAGGTCCTCGTACCAAGAGACCCAGTACTTC
CASRSSYQETQYF
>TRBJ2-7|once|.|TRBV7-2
TGTGCCAGCAGCTTAGTCGACAGCACCTACGAGCAGTACTTC
CASSLVDSTYEQYF
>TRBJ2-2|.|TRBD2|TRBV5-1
TGCGCCAGCAGCTTGGTGGGAGGGGACCCCACCGGGGAGCTGTTTTTT
CASSLVGGDPTGELFF
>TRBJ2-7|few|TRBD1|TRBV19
TGTGCCAGTAGTATACAGGGCCAGGGGGCTATCTACGAGCAGTACTTC
CASSIQGQGAIYEQYF
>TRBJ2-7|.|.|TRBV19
TGTGCCAGTAGTATTCGGGGATACGAGCAGTACTTC
CASSIRGYEQYF